The 11 T cell receptor beta chains given below trace back to one sample, sequenced in a study of OX40 agonist ivuxolimab in advanced cancers. Clones were sequenced by immunoSEQ multiplex PCR, and TCRdb holds only the in-frame ones, with some missing. Of 50,000 to 65,000 clones detected, 92% appear once; the ten largest clones hold 20% to 25%. Specimen: CD4+ or CD8+ T cells sorted from blood, collected in a trial of the OX40 agonist ivuxolimab. The source is an adult with an advanced solid tumor such as melanoma, head and neck, liver or kidney cancer.

V and J are TRBV12-5 and TRBJ2-2, with 9 bases lining up with TRBD2. Trimming at V came to 0 bases and at J to 7 bases, leaving 12 bases not matched to a gene. The CDR3 runs to 18 residues. CDR1 is LGHNT, CDR2 FRNRAP, per germline. In DNA, the CDR3 is TGTGCTAGTGGTTTGGTACGCGTGCTAGCGGGACATGTCGGGGAGCTGTTTTTT. The encoded protein is CASGLVRVLAGHVGELFF.

The chain has TRBV12-5 and TRBJ2-2; D not certain. V lost 6 bases and J lost 0, with 8 bases in between. There are 14 residues in the CDR3. CDR1 is LGHNT and CDR2 is FRNRAP in the germline V gene. The CDR3 nucleotides are TGTGCTAGTGGGAAGGTAACGAACACCGGGGAGCTGTTTTTT. This codes for CASGKVTNTGELFF.

V gene TRBV18 combines with J gene TRBJ2-7; D is perhaps TRBD2 (7 bases). Trimming cost V 2 bases and J 0 bases, with 23 bases left between them. The CDR3 is made up of 19 amino acids. Germline loops: CDR1 KGHSH, CDR2 LQKENI. CDR3 region: CASSPYAGAMRGSSYEQYF. The CDR3 coding sequence is TGTGCCAGCTCACCATACGCAGGGGCGATGCGGGGGAGCTCCTACGAGCAGTACTTC.

CDR3 amino acids: CASRRERLETQYF. Written as DNA, the CDR3 is TGTGCCAGCAGACGGGAGAGGTTAGAGACCCAGTACTTC. J is TRBJ2-5 and V is TRBV6-5, with TRBD2 as a possible D gene (6 bases). Trimming removed 6 bases from V and 4 bases from J, with 12 bases in between. The CDR3 totals 13 residues. CDR1 and CDR2 (germline): MNHEY, SVGAGI.

The chain has TRBV28 and TRBJ1-2; no definite D call. The V gene lost 2 bases and the J gene lost 7 bases, with 20 bases spanning the gap. The germline gives CDR1 MDHEN, CDR2 SYDVKM. The CDR3 length is 16 residues. DNA for the CDR3: TGTGCCAGCAGTTTACCCAGAGGAGGGCTGACGGGTGGCTACACCTTC. It encodes CASSLPRGGLTGGYTF.

V is TRBV21-1 and J is TRBJ2-7; the table gives TRBD2 as D, unverified against the DNA. TRBV21-1 is a listed pseudogene. The CDR3 is 9 amino acids. CDR3 nucleotides: TGTGCCATCCTCTACGAGCAGTACTTC. As protein: CAILYEQYF.

The chain combines TRBV10-2 with TRBJ1-3; 7 nucleotides match TRBD1. This CDR3 region has 16 residues. Germline trimming cut 2 bases from V and 0 bases from J; bases unmatched to any gene: 4. The germline CDR1 and CDR2 sequences are WSHSY and SAAADI. CDR3 in DNA: TGCGCCAGCAGTGAGACAGGGGCCTACTCTGGAAACACCATATATTTT. Amino acid sequence: CASSETGAYSGNTIYF.

The V gene is TRBV5-6, the J gene TRBJ1-2, with 12 positions matching TRBD1. Germline V gene lookup returns CDR1 SGHDT and CDR2 YYEEEE. V gave up 4 bases and J gave up 7 bases; unmatched junction bases: 5. This CDR3 is 14 amino acids long. CDR3 amino acids: CASSTGTGGRGYTF. DNA of the CDR3: TGTGCCAGCAGCACCGGGACAGGGGGCCGTGGCTACACCTTC. The full variable domain, rest sourced from reference TRBV5-6 and TRBJ1-2, is DAGVTQSPTHLIKTRGQQVTLRCSPKSGHDTVSWYQQALGQGPQFIFQYYEEEERQRGNFPDRFSGHQFPNYSSELNVNALLLGDSALYLCASSTGTGGRGYTFGSGTRLTVV.

The V gene is TRBV28, the J gene TRBJ2-1; TRBD1 might be the D (5 bases). Germline V gene data show CDR1 as MDHEN and CDR2 as SYDVKM. This CDR3 spans 16 amino acids. V lost 1 base and J lost 3, with 13 bases in between. The CDR3 bases are TGTGCCAGCAGTTTATTTGGGGCCCCCGACTACAATGAGCAGTTCTTC. It translates to CASSLFGAPDYNEQFF.

The chain links TRBV19 to TRBJ2-7; unclear D gene. The germline V gene has CDR1 LNHDA and CDR2 SQIVND (reference sequence). Trimming cost V 3 bases and J 1 base, with 7 bases left between them. The CDR3 extends over 13 amino acids. CDR3 loop: CASSMSVSYEQYF. CDR3 sequence (DNA): TGTGCCAGTAGTATGTCAGTTTCCTACGAGCAGTACTTC.

The rearrangement joins TRBV27 to TRBJ1-5; D is unresolved. This CDR3 comprises 13 residues. Germline CDR1 reads MNHEY; CDR2 reads SMNVEV (reference sequence). Trimming removed 4 bases from V and 0 bases from J, with 4 bases in between. This CDR3 reads CASSWNSNQPQHF. In nucleotides, the CDR3 is TGTGCCAGCAGTTGGAATAGCAATCAGCCCCAGCATTTT.